This T cell receptor beta chain stems from a study of cytomegalovirus exposure and HLA in healthy donors. General observations from the study: Later analysis demonstrated an association between a missense DCLRE1C variant and TCR beta V- and J-gene trimming. Later analysis showed most CMV-associated TCR beta chains appearing HLA-restricted. Clonal expansion, a later analysis showed, was greater in HLA-associated TCR beta chains than in equally common others.

V was clipped by 8 bases and J by 1 base, with 11 bases between them. This CDR3 comprises 13 residues. Germline lookup yields CDR1 MDHEN and CDR2 SYDVKM. Concerning this clone itself: Its target is unknown.

The primer mix had 60 Vbeta and 13 Jbeta primers. In the study's own analysis: Approximately 9.9 million shared chains were among the about 80 million unique TCR beta chains that a later analysis counted. Produced via immunoSEQ multiplex PCR; TCRdb's table is partial and in-frame only. For V, J and clone size, that table is used; D and trimming come from the DNA. The data hold 120,000 or so clones, with 65% to 80% observed a single time. The source is a man aged 25-45 years in good health and CMV-seronegative. The V call is TRBV28, the J call TRBJ1-1; D is uncertain. Sequencing was carried out using PBMCs. CDR3 sequence: CASGSHQNTEAFF. Here the CDR3 DNA reads TGTGCCAGCGGCTCCCATCAGAACACTGAAGCTTTCTTT. The full variable domain, completed using reference TRBV28 and TRBJ1-1, is DVKVTQSSRYLVKRTGEKVFLECVQDMDHENMFWYRQDPGLGLRLIYFSYDVKMKEKGDIPEGYSVSREKKERFSLILESASTNQTSMYLCASGSHQNTEAFFGQGTRLTVV.